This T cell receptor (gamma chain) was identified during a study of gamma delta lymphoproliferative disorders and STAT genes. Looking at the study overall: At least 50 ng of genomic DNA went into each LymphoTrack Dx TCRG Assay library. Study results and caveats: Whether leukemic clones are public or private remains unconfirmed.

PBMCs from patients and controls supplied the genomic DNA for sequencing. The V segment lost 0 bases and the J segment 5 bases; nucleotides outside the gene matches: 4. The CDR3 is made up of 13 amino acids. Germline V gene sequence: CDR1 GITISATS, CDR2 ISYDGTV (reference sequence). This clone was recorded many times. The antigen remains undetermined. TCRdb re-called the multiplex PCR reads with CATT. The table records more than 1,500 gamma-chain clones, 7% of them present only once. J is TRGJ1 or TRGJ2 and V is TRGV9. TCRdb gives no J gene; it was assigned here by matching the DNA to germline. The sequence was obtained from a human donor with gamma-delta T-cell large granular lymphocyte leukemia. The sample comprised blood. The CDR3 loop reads CALWEVSHYKKLF. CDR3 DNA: TGTGCCTTGTGGGAGGTGTCTCATTATAAGAAACTCTTT.